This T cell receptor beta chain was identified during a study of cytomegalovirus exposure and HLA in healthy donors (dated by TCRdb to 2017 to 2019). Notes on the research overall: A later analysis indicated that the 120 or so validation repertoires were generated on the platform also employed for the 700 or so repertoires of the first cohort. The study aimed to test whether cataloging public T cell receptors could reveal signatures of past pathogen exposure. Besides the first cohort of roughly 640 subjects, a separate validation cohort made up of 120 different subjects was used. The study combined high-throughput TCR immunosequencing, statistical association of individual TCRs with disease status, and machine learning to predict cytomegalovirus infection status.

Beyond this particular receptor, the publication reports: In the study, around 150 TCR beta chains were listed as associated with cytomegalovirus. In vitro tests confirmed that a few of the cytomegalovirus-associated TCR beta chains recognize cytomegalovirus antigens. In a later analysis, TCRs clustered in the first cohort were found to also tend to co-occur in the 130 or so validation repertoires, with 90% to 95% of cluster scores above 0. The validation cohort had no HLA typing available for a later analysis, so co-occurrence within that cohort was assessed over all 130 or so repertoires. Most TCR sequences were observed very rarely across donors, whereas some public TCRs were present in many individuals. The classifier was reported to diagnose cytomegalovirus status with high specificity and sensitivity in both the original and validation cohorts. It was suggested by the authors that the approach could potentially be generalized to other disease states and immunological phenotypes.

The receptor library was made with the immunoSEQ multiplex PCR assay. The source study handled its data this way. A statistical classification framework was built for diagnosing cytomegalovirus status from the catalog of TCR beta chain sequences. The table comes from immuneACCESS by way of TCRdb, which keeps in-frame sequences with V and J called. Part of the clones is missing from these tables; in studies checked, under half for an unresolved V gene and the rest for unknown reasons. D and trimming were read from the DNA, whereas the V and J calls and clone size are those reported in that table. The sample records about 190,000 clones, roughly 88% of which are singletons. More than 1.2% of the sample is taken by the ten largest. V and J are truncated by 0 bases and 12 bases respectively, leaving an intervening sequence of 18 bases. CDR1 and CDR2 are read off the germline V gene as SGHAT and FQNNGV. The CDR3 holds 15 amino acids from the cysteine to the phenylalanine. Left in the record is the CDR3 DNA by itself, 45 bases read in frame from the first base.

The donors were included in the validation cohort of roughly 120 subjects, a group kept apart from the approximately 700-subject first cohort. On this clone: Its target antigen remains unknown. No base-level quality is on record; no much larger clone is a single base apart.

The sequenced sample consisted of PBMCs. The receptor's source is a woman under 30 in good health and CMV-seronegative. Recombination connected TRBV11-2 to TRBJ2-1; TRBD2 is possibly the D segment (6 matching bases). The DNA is TGTGCCAGCAGCTTAGATACCCCTAGTGCCGGGGGGCAGTTCTTC. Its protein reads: CASSLDTPSAGGQFF.